This paragraph covers one T cell receptor beta chain sequence. The antigen is unknown. Donors were nominally healthy when sampled, though unrecorded immune exposures were likely. The entry originates in a study of cytomegalovirus exposure and HLA in healthy donors. With 60 Vbeta and 13 Jbeta primers, the PCR was carried out. The data were produced by immunoSEQ multiplex PCR, yet TCRdb's version contains in-frame clones alone and is incomplete. The table has 90,000 to 140,000 clones, 83% seen once. Findings of the study overall: TCR association rates varied by HLA locus in a later analysis, with DRB1 highest and HLA-C lowest. With high specificity and sensitivity, the classifier reportedly diagnosed cytomegalovirus status. A later analysis showed that HLA-associated TCR beta chains had undergone more clonal expansion than equally common others.

This CDR3 has 14 residues. CDR1 and CDR2 (germline): MDHEN, SYDVKM. Trimming cost V 6 bases and J 5 bases, with 17 bases left between them. The chain carries TRBV28 and TRBJ2-7; D unclear. The sequencing input was PBMCs. The TCR comes from a man between 18 and 29 years old in good health and CMV-seronegative. The CDR3 DNA reads as TGTGCCAGCAGCCGCCGGTTAAAGCCCCACGAGCAGTACTTC. It translates to CASSRRLKPHEQYF.